This TCR beta chain was profiled in a study of blood T cell repertoires in COVID-19. Profiled with immunoSEQ multiplex PCR; TCRdb holds only in-frame clones, not every one. This table has 300,000 or so clones, more than 75% appearing once. This CDR3 region has 14 residues. Germline V lookup: CDR1 SGHTA, CDR2 FQGNSA. V dropped 4 bases and J dropped 0 bases, with 10 bases sitting between them. This clone was observed once. This clonotype originated in a woman between 35 and 50 years old who had recovered from COVID-19. The chain carries TRBV7-2 and TRBJ2-7; D not certain. Sequencing was carried out using peripheral blood. Written as DNA, the CDR3 is TGTGCCAGCAGCTCCCGGAGCAGCTCCTACGAGCAGTACTTC. Protein product: CASSSRSSSYEQYF.